This TCR beta chain originates from a study of CD8+ T cells in alopecia areata. Following RNA extraction, reverse transcription yielded cDNA that acted as the sequencing template. Measured with immunoSEQ multiplex PCR; TCRdb has only the in-frame clones, and not every one. The table lists 150,000 to 200,000 clones, approximately 49% of them singletons. This clone was observed a few times. Antigen unknown. Treatment given: oral pan-JAK inhibitor, 5-10 mg twice daily. The investigators collected lesional scalp punch biopsies and peripheral blood from alopecia areata patients. Study-level findings and limits: A single nonresponder leaves the baseline CD8+ expansion link to response uncertain. In patients, TCRs were shared less clearly than in mice, and HLA may possibly be involved.

The germline V gene encodes CDR1 MNHEY and CDR2 SMNVEV (reference sequence). CDR3 length: 15 residues. V lost 4 bases to trimming and J lost 4 bases, with 17 bases between them. The material was CD8+ T cells sorted from blood, obtained at week 52, from a patient treated with tofacitinib. The sequence was obtained from a human donor with alopecia areata. V and J are TRBV27 and TRBJ2-7; D is possibly TRBD2 (7 bases). The CDR3 here is CASSSSGGGEYEQYF. The CDR3 nucleotides read TGTGCCAGCAGTTCCTCAGGAGGGGGGGAATACGAGCAGTACTTC.